The 17 T cell receptor beta chains given below trace back to one sample, sequenced in a study of identical twins. MiXCR, applied by TCRdb to the 5' RACE reads, yields one record per CDR3 protein. The sample yields under 300,000 distinct CDR3 sequences, about 13% seen once. This sample was also put to use in a study of yellow fever vaccine responses in identical twins.

The sequenced sample was memory (CD45RO+) T cells sorted from blood. The receptors shown here come from a woman aged 18-29 years in good health.

This clonotype has only a few counts. V usage is TRBV20-1 and J usage is TRBJ2-1; maybe TRBD2 (6 bases). This CDR3 region has 13 residues. Germline CDR1 reads DFQATT; CDR2 reads SNEGSKA (reference sequence). The germline V and J ends were trimmed by 1 base and 5 bases, with 9 bases remaining between them. Written as DNA, the CDR3 is TGCAGTGCTAGAGTCCCGGGGGACAATGAGCAGTTCTTC. It codes for CSARVPGDNEQFF.

This chain joins TRBV6-1 and TRBJ2-7; perhaps D is TRBD1 or TRBD2 (5 bases each). The CDR3 sequence is 14 residues long. Trimming pared 5 bases from V and 7 bases from J, leaving 18 bases between. Germline V gene lookup returns CDR1 MNHNS and CDR2 SASEGT. The CDR3 loop reads CASSIRDPTGEQYF. The DNA of the CDR3 is TGTGCCAGCAGTATCAGGGATCCGACGGGGGAGCAGTACTTC.

The CDR3 is CASSEQESSGANVLTF. For the CDR3, the DNA is TGTGCCAGCAGTGAGCAGGAAAGCTCTGGGGCCAACGTCCTGACTTTC. V is TRBV6-1 and J is TRBJ2-6; D gene unclear. Trimming took 3 bases from V and 0 from J, leaving 9 bases between them. The CDR3 length is 16 residues. Per germline, CDR1 MNHNS and CDR2 SASEGT.

The chain links TRBV11-3 to TRBJ2-1, with TRBD1 as a possible D gene (7 bases). This CDR3 has 14 residues. Germline CDR1 and CDR2: SGHNT and YENEEA. Trimming shortened V by 6 bases and J by 7 bases, and 16 bases separated the two germline ends. CDR3 nucleotide sequence: TGTGCCAGCAGACGACAGGGAGGAGGTAATGAGCAGTTCTTC. Its protein product is CASRRQGGGNEQFF.

This clonotype was detected a few times. The genes are TRBV5-6 and TRBJ2-3; D might be TRBD2 (6 bases). The V gene lost 2 bases and the J gene lost 0 bases, with 25 bases spanning the gap. Germline V gene sequence: CDR1 SGHDT, CDR2 YYEEEE. The CDR3 has 20 amino acids. CDR3 sequence (DNA): TGTGCCAGCAGCTTCGTGGTTGGGTTTAGGCGGGGCGAAAGCACAGATACGCAGTATTTT. It encodes CASSFVVGFRRGESTDTQYF. Based on the CDR3 plus reference TRBV5-6 and TRBJ2-3, the full variable domain is DAGVTQSPTHLIKTRGQQVTLRCSPKSGHDTVSWYQQALGQGPQFIFQYYEEEERQRGNFPDRFSGHQFPNYSSELNVNALLLGDSALYLCASSFVVGFRRGESTDTQYFGPGTRLTVL.

In this sample, this clonotype turned up a few times. The J gene is TRBJ1-2, the V gene TRBV7-2; 9 nucleotides align to TRBD1. The CDR3 runs to 15 residues. V lost 0 bases, J lost 4 bases, and 3 bases stayed unmatched. The germline V gene has CDR1 SGHTA and CDR2 FQGNSA. The CDR3: CASSLAEGQGYGYTF. In DNA form, the CDR3 reads TGTGCCAGCAGCTTAGCGGAGGGACAGGGCTATGGCTACACCTTC. Full variable domain (rest looked up from reference TRBV7-2 and TRBJ1-2): GAGVSQSPSNKVTEKGKDVELRCDPISGHTALYWYRQSLGQGLEFLIYFQGNSAPDKSGLPSDRFSAERTGGSVSTLTIQRTQQEDSAVYLCASSLAEGQGYGYTFGSGTRLTVV.

This chain links TRBV2 with TRBJ1-2; weak D call: TRBD1 (6 bases). CDR3 length equals 15 residues. Germline CDR1 and CDR2: SNHLY and FYNNEI. Trimming removed 2 bases at V and 2 bases at J, with 12 bases between. CDR3 bases: TGTGCCAGCAGTGAAAGGGGGACATCGAACTATGGCTACACCTTC. Protein sequence: CASSERGTSNYGYTF.

This clonotype turned up a few times. This chain uses TRBV7-8 with TRBJ2-1; D is possibly TRBD1 (5 bases). The germline V gene encodes CDR1 SGHVS and CDR2 FQNEAQ. V lost 2 bases and J lost 0, with 8 bases in between. CDR3 size: 15 residues. The CDR3 DNA reads TGTGCCAGCAGCTTATACCAGGGCTCCTACAATGAGCAGTTCTTC. Amino acids: CASSLYQGSYNEQFF. Filled out from reference TRBV7-8 and TRBJ2-1, the complete variable domain reads GAGVSQSPRYKVAKRGQDVALRCDPISGHVSLFWYQQALGQGPEFLTYFQNEAQLDKSGLPSDRFFAERPEGSVSTLKIQRTQQEDSAVYLCASSLYQGSYNEQFFGPGTRLTVL.

Only a few counts were recorded for this clonotype. The chain uses TRBV6-2 or TRBV6-3 and TRBJ2-6; either TRBD1 or TRBD2 may supply D (5 bases each). The V gene's germline CDR1 is MNHEY and CDR2 SVGEGT. The CDR3 runs to 13 residues. Trimming cost V 8 bases and J 2 bases, with 7 bases left between them. The CDR3 region has the DNA TGTGCCAGCGGGACGGCTGGGGCCAACGTCCTGACTTTC. Translation: CASGTAGANVLTF.

There are a few counts of this clonotype. The CDR3 nucleotides read TGCGCCAGCAGCCATTTTTCGGGGCAGGGGATGAATGAGCAGTTCTTC. Amino acids: CASSHFSGQGMNEQFF. The V gene is TRBV5-1, the J gene TRBJ2-1; TRBD1 is a possible D gene (6 bases). Germline CDR1 and CDR2: SGHRS and YFSETQ. The CDR3 totals 16 residues. With 4 bases removed from V and 7 bases from J, the gap between germline ends came to 21 bases.

The V and J genes are TRBV20-1 and TRBJ2-7, with 8 bases matching TRBD1. Germline CDR1 and CDR2: DFQATT and SNEGSKA (reference sequence). The V segment lost 3 bases and the J segment 3 bases; nucleotides outside the gene matches: 7. The CDR3 has 14 amino acids. The CDR3 nucleotides are TGCAGTGCTAGGGGGACAGGTTTCCTCTACGAGCAGTACTTC. It encodes CSARGTGFLYEQYF.

Ten or more counts support this clonotype. J is TRBJ2-5 and V is TRBV11-2, with TRBD2 identical over 15 bases. CDR3 length equals 18 residues. V was clipped by 4 bases and J by 4 bases; unmatched bases: 10. CDR1 is SGHAT and CDR2 is FQNNGV in the germline V gene. CDR3: CASSSTVPGLAGGETQYF. Written as DNA, the CDR3 is TGTGCCAGCAGCTCCACCGTCCCGGGACTAGCGGGGGGAGAGACCCAGTACTTC.

In this sample, this clonotype turned up a few times. The chain joins TRBV27 to TRBJ2-7; a weak D match, TRBD1 (5 bases). Trimming cost V 4 bases and J 1 base, with 14 bases left between them. The CDR3 length is 15 residues. Germline V CDR1 and CDR2: MNHEY, SMNVEV (reference sequence). The CDR3 is CASSSPGSGSYEQYF. CDR3 nucleotides: TGTGCCAGCAGTTCTCCAGGGTCAGGGTCCTACGAGCAGTACTTC.

This clonotype turned up a few times. The chain carries TRBV12-3 or TRBV12-4 and TRBJ1-5; TRBD1 aligns across 7 bases. The CDR3 runs to 15 residues. Trimming took 6 bases from V and 6 from J; bases not matched to a gene: 11. The CDR3 protein is CASSLGTAGGQPQHF. The CDR3 DNA follows: TGTGCCAGCAGCCTGGGGACAGCGGGTGGTCAGCCCCAGCATTTT.

This clonotype was recorded a few times. The J gene is TRBJ2-5, the V gene TRBV30; a weak D match, TRBD1 (6 bases). This CDR3 contains 13 residues. The germline gives CDR1 GTSNPN, CDR2 SVGIG (reference sequence). With 4 bases removed from V and 1 base from J, the gap between germline ends came to 10 bases. The CDR3 spells CAWNGQRQETQYF. CDR3 coding DNA: TGTGCCTGGAACGGACAGCGCCAAGAGACCCAGTACTTC.

There are a few counts of this clonotype. The chain carries TRBV11-2 and TRBJ2-1, with 11 bases aligning to TRBD2. CDR1 and CDR2 (germline): SGHAT, FQNNGV. The CDR3 spans 18 residues. V was pared by 3 bases and J by 6 bases, with 13 bases of the junction left unmatched. CDR3 DNA: TGTGCCAGCAGCTTCCTAAGCCTAGCGGGAGGTGGGGCCAATGAGCAGTTCTTC. It codes for CASSFLSLAGGGANEQFF.

The chain joins TRBV12-3 or TRBV12-4 to TRBJ2-5, with D hard to call. V shed 5 bases and J shed 4 bases, with 14 bases lying between them. The CDR3 runs 14 residues. Here the CDR3 reads CASSPDPVAETQYF. The CDR3 DNA follows: TGTGCCAGCAGTCCAGACCCCGTTGCAGAGACCCAGTACTTC.